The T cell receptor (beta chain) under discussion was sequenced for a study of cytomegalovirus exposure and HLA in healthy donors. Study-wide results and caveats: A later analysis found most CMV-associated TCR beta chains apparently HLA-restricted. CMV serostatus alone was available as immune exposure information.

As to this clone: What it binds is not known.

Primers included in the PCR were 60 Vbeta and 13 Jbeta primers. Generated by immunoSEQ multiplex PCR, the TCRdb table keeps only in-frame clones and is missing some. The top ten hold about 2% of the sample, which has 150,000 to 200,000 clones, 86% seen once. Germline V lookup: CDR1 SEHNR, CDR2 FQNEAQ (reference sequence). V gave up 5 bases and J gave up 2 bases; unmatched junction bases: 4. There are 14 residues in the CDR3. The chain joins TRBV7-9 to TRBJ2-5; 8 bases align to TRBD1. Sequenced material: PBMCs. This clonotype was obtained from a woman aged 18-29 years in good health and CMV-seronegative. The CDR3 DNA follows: TGTGCCAGCAGCGTGACAGGGGCGCAAGAGACCCAGTACTTC. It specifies CASSVTGAQETQYF. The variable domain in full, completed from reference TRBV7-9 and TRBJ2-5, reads DTGVSQNPRHKITKRGQNVTFRCDPISEHNRLYWYRQTLGQGPEFLTYFQNEAQLEKSRLLSDRFSAERPKGSFSTLEIQRTEQGDSAMYLCASSVTGAQETQYFGPGTRLLVL.